A selection of T cell receptor beta chains follows, all from one sample in a study of CD8 T cells in Susac syndrome. Each CDR3 protein gets one entry after TCRdb re-called the immunoSEQ multiplex PCR reads with MiXCR. The sample consists of roughly 67,000 distinct CDR3 sequences, just under 95% of them appearing once. Sequences were obtained from CD8+ T cells from PBMCs. Receptors originate from a human donor with multiple sclerosis. The CDR3 runs from the conserved cysteine through the conserved F or W. The D gene is left open where the match is weak. Part of the rows lack a size; the others show once, few, many or a class for expanded clones.

d_call: NA
j_call: TRBJ1-1
clone_size: NA
v_call: TRBV19
cdr3_length: 16
cdr3_aa: CASPPPGITLNTEAFF
cdr3_nt: TGTGCCAGCCCCCCCCCAGGGATAACTTTGAACACTGAAGCTTTCTTT

d_call: NA
j_call: TRBJ2-1
clone_size: NA
v_call: TRBV6-5
cdr3_length: 11
cdr3_aa: CASSLSNEQFF
cdr3_nt: TGTGCCAGCAGTTTGTCAAATGAGCAGTTCTTC

d_call: TRBD2
j_call: TRBJ2-7
clone_size: NA
v_call: TRBV7-8
cdr3_length: 15
cdr3_aa: CASSLYAGVGYEQYF
cdr3_nt: TGTGCCAGCAGCTTATACGCGGGAGTTGGTTACGAGCAGTACTTC

d_call: TRBD2
j_call: TRBJ2-5
clone_size: once
v_call: TRBV27
cdr3_length: 15
cdr3_aa: CASSTLAGEQETQYF
cdr3_nt: TGTGCCAGCAGCACACTAGCGGGAGAGCAAGAGACCCAGTACTTC

d_call: NA
j_call: TRBJ1-4
clone_size: NA
v_call: TRBV7-2
cdr3_length: 14
cdr3_aa: CASSPGVTNEKLFF
cdr3_nt: TGTGCCAGCAGCCCAGGGGTAACTAATGAAAAACTGTTTTTT

d_call: NA
j_call: TRBJ1-1
clone_size: NA
v_call: TRBV12-3/TRBV12-4
cdr3_length: 13
cdr3_aa: CASRGLRGSEAFF
cdr3_nt: TGTGCCAGCAGGGGATTGAGGGGGTCTGAAGCTTTCTTT

d_call: NA
j_call: TRBJ1-2
clone_size: once
v_call: TRBV29-1
cdr3_length: 13
cdr3_aa: CSAWDGGGYGYTF
cdr3_nt: TGCAGCGCTTGGGACGGCGGGGGCTATGGCTACACCTTC

d_call: NA
j_call: TRBJ1-5
clone_size: NA
v_call: TRBV12-3/TRBV12-4
cdr3_length: 14
cdr3_aa: CASSKGGSNQPQHF
cdr3_nt: TGTGCCAGCAGTAAAGGGGGGAGCAATCAGCCCCAGCATTTT

d_call: NA
j_call: TRBJ2-7
clone_size: NA
v_call: TRBV19
cdr3_length: 13
cdr3_aa: CASSIVMDYEQYF
cdr3_nt: TGTGCCAGTAGTATAGTGATGGACTACGAGCAGTACTTC

d_call: TRBD1
j_call: TRBJ1-5
clone_size: NA
v_call: TRBV7-2
cdr3_length: 14
cdr3_aa: CASSATGGNQPQHF
cdr3_nt: TGTGCCAGCAGCGCGACAGGGGGCAATCAGCCCCAGCATTTT

d_call: NA
j_call: TRBJ2-1
clone_size: NA
v_call: TRBV4-3
cdr3_length: 13
cdr3_aa: CASSHWTDDEQFF
cdr3_nt: TGCGCCAGCAGCCACTGGACGGACGACGAGCAGTTCTTC

d_call: NA
j_call: TRBJ2-5
clone_size: NA
v_call: TRBV27
cdr3_length: 13
cdr3_aa: CASWGKDGETQYF
cdr3_nt: TGTGCCAGCTGGGGCAAGGATGGGGAGACCCAGTACTTC

d_call: NA
j_call: TRBJ2-7
clone_size: NA
v_call: TRBV19
cdr3_length: 15
cdr3_aa: CASSITVDMSYEQYF
cdr3_nt: TGTGCCAGTAGTATCACCGTGGACATGTCCTACGAGCAGTACTTC

d_call: TRBD1
j_call: TRBJ2-1
clone_size: NA
v_call: TRBV3-1
cdr3_length: 18
cdr3_aa: CASSQDETGTAKYNEQFF
cdr3_nt: TGTGCCAGCAGCCAAGATGAAACCGGGACAGCCAAATACAATGAGCAGTTCTTC

d_call: NA
j_call: TRBJ2-7
clone_size: NA
v_call: TRBV7-8
cdr3_length: 12
cdr3_aa: CASSLSMYEQYF
cdr3_nt: TGTGCCAGCAGCTTATCCATGTACGAGCAGTACTTC

d_call: TRBD2
j_call: TRBJ2-7
clone_size: NA
v_call: TRBV29-1
cdr3_length: 18
cdr3_aa: CSVCKPGTSGPSSYEQYF
cdr3_nt: TGCAGCGTTTGCAAACCCGGGACTAGCGGGCCTAGCTCCTACGAGCAGTACTTC

d_call: TRBD1
j_call: TRBJ2-5
clone_size: NA
v_call: TRBV7-9
cdr3_length: 16
cdr3_aa: CASSTQTGQGVETQYF
cdr3_nt: TGTGCCAGCAGTACGCAAACTGGGCAGGGGGTAGAGACCCAGTACTTC

d_call: TRBD1
j_call: TRBJ2-5
clone_size: NA
v_call: TRBV6-2/TRBV6-3
cdr3_length: 16
cdr3_aa: CASSPDRGRLQETQYF
cdr3_nt: TGTGCCAGCAGTCCGGACAGGGGGCGCCTCCAAGAGACCCAGTACTTC

d_call: NA
j_call: TRBJ2-2
clone_size: NA
v_call: TRBV6-5
cdr3_length: 12
cdr3_aa: CASSYRGGELFF
cdr3_nt: TGTGCCAGCTCCTACCGGGGCGGGGAGCTGTTTTTT

d_call: NA
j_call: TRBJ1-1
clone_size: once
v_call: TRBV12-3/TRBV12-4
cdr3_length: 14
cdr3_aa: CASSRRVEPGEAFF
cdr3_nt: TGTGCCAGCTCCAGGAGGGTAGAACCGGGTGAAGCTTTCTTT

d_call: TRBD2
j_call: TRBJ2-1
clone_size: NA
v_call: TRBV6-2/TRBV6-3
cdr3_length: 17
cdr3_aa: CAAADSGGNIIWDEQFF
cdr3_nt: TGTGCCGCAGCGGATAGCGGGGGTAATATTATTTGGGATGAGCAGTTCTTC

d_call: TRBD1
j_call: TRBJ2-7
clone_size: NA
v_call: TRBV29-1
cdr3_length: 12
cdr3_aa: CSVGTGPYEQYF
cdr3_nt: TGCAGCGTTGGGACAGGGCCCTACGAGCAGTACTTC

d_call: TRBD1
j_call: TRBJ2-7
clone_size: NA
v_call: TRBV5-1
cdr3_length: 15
cdr3_aa: CASSWTGQGTYEQYF
cdr3_nt: TGCGCCAGCAGCTGGACGGGACAGGGAACCTACGAGCAGTACTTC

d_call: NA
j_call: TRBJ2-7
clone_size: once
v_call: TRBV9
cdr3_length: 14
cdr3_aa: CASSAGISTVEQYF
cdr3_nt: TGTGCCAGCAGCGCCGGTATCTCGACGGTGGAGCAGTACTTC

d_call: NA
j_call: TRBJ1-1
clone_size: NA
v_call: TRBV4-1
cdr3_length: 17
cdr3_aa: CASSQVFPGLTRTEASF
cdr3_nt: TGCGCCAGCAGCCAAGTCTTCCCAGGGCTAACTCGGACTGAAGCTTCCTTT

d_call: TRBD2
j_call: TRBJ2-7
clone_size: NA
v_call: TRBV15
cdr3_length: 15
cdr3_aa: CATSSPGTSGYEQYF
cdr3_nt: TGTGCCACCAGCAGTCCCGGGACTAGCGGGTACGAGCAGTACTTC

d_call: NA
j_call: TRBJ2-7
clone_size: NA
v_call: TRBV7-6
cdr3_length: 14
cdr3_aa: CASSRGTDSYEQYF
cdr3_nt: TGTGCCAGCAGTCGCGGGACCGATTCCTACGAGCAGTACTTC

d_call: NA
j_call: TRBJ1-1
clone_size: NA
v_call: TRBV21-1
cdr3_length: 17
cdr3_aa: CASSTGGRRTTNTEAFF
cdr3_nt: TGTGCCAGCAGCACGGGGGGGCGGAGGACGACGAACACTGAAGCTTTCTTT

d_call: TRBD1
j_call: TRBJ1-1
clone_size: NA
v_call: TRBV6-5
cdr3_length: 16
cdr3_aa: CASSYHRQGKNTEAFF
cdr3_nt: TGTGCCAGCAGTTACCACAGACAGGGAAAGAACACTGAAGCTTTCTTT

d_call: NA
j_call: TRBJ1-2
clone_size: NA
v_call: TRBV7-9
cdr3_length: 12
cdr3_aa: CASSLFTEGYTF
cdr3_nt: TGTGCCAGCAGCTTATTTACGGAGGGCTACACCTTC

d_call: NA
j_call: TRBJ1-2
clone_size: NA
v_call: TRBV9
cdr3_length: 14
cdr3_aa: CASSDGPVNYGYTF
cdr3_nt: TGTGCCAGCAGCGATGGGCCAGTAAACTATGGCTACACCTTC

d_call: NA
j_call: TRBJ2-5
clone_size: NA
v_call: TRBV23-1
cdr3_length: 18
cdr3_aa: CASSQSVTPDGAQETQYF
cdr3_nt: TGCGCCAGCAGTCAATCCGTCACTCCCGACGGCGCCCAAGAGACCCAGTACTTC

d_call: TRBD1
j_call: TRBJ2-7
clone_size: NA
v_call: TRBV6-2/TRBV6-3
cdr3_length: 19
cdr3_aa: CASSPGTGQQRTSSYEQYF
cdr3_nt: TGTGCCAGCAGTCCGGGGACAGGGCAACAAAGGACCAGCTCCTACGAGCAGTACTTC

d_call: NA
j_call: TRBJ2-7
clone_size: NA
v_call: TRBV2
cdr3_length: 14
cdr3_aa: CASSRTPSSYEQYF
cdr3_nt: TGTGCCAGCAGTCGGACCCCGAGCTCCTACGAGCAGTACTTC

d_call: TRBD1
j_call: TRBJ1-2
clone_size: NA
v_call: TRBV9
cdr3_length: 15
cdr3_aa: CASSVASGTVYGYTF
cdr3_nt: TGTGCCAGCAGCGTTGCCTCCGGGACAGTCTATGGCTACACCTTC

d_call: NA
j_call: TRBJ1-4
clone_size: once
v_call: TRBV12-3/TRBV12-4
cdr3_length: 13
cdr3_aa: CASSRETGEKLFF
cdr3_nt: TGTGCCAGCAGCCGGGAGACTGGTGAAAAACTGTTTTTT

d_call: NA
j_call: TRBJ1-1
clone_size: NA
v_call: TRBV7-2
cdr3_length: 15
cdr3_aa: CASSRLGGSNTEAFF
cdr3_nt: TGTGCCAGCAGCCGGTTGGGGGGTTCGAACACTGAAGCTTTCTTT

d_call: NA
j_call: TRBJ2-5
clone_size: NA
v_call: TRBV6-6
cdr3_length: 12
cdr3_aa: CASVGFQETQYF
cdr3_nt: TGTGCCAGCGTCGGGTTCCAAGAGACCCAGTACTTC

d_call: NA
j_call: TRBJ1-5
clone_size: once
v_call: TRBV12-3/TRBV12-4
cdr3_length: 12
cdr3_aa: CASSFVSQPQHF
cdr3_nt: TGTGCCAGCAGTTTTGTGTCTCAGCCCCAGCATTTT

d_call: NA
j_call: TRBJ1-1
clone_size: NA
v_call: TRBV29-1
cdr3_length: 9
cdr3_aa: CSVEGEAFF
cdr3_nt: TGCAGCGTTGAAGGTGAAGCTTTCTTT

d_call: NA
j_call: TRBJ2-5
clone_size: NA
v_call: TRBV20-1
cdr3_length: 14
cdr3_aa: CSARDYKNQETQYF
cdr3_nt: TGCAGTGCTAGGGACTACAAGAACCAAGAGACCCAGTACTTC

d_call: NA
j_call: TRBJ1-2
clone_size: NA
v_call: TRBV29-1
cdr3_length: 12
cdr3_aa: CSAVGAEHGYTF
cdr3_nt: TGCAGCGCCGTGGGGGCAGAACATGGCTACACCTTC

d_call: TRBD1
j_call: TRBJ2-7
clone_size: NA
v_call: TRBV5-1
cdr3_length: 14
cdr3_aa: CASSLQGPSYEQYF
cdr3_nt: TGCGCCAGCAGCTTACAGGGGCCTTCCTACGAGCAGTACTTC

d_call: NA
j_call: TRBJ2-7
clone_size: NA
v_call: TRBV19
cdr3_length: 14
cdr3_aa: CASSIAGGAYEQYF
cdr3_nt: TGTGCCAGTAGTATAGCTGGGGGCGCGTACGAGCAGTACTTC

d_call: NA
j_call: TRBJ2-7
clone_size: NA
v_call: TRBV27
cdr3_length: 12
cdr3_aa: CASSLGTYEQYF
cdr3_nt: TGTGCCAGCAGTTTAGGGACCTACGAGCAGTACTTC

d_call: NA
j_call: TRBJ2-1
clone_size: NA
v_call: TRBV5-1
cdr3_length: 14
cdr3_aa: CASSPVQGNNEQFF
cdr3_nt: TGCGCCAGCAGCCCGGTACAGGGTAACAATGAGCAGTTCTTC

d_call: NA
j_call: TRBJ1-2
clone_size: NA
v_call: TRBV29-1
cdr3_length: 16
cdr3_aa: CSAERRADRANYSYTF
cdr3_nt: TGCAGCGCTGAAAGGAGAGCGGACAGAGCTAACTATAGCTACACCTTC

d_call: NA
j_call: TRBJ2-5
clone_size: NA
v_call: TRBV11-2
cdr3_length: 14
cdr3_aa: CASSFREARETQYF
cdr3_nt: TGTGCCAGCAGCTTTAGGGAGGCTAGAGAGACCCAGTACTTC